Each of the 15 T cell receptor beta chains below was sequenced from the same sample in a study of blood T cells in healthy people across ages. Alongside a J-beta primer mix, a sample-barcoded 5' primer served in a second PCR lasting about 6 to 11 cycles. TCRdb re-derived calls from the 5' RACE reads in MiXCR, one entry per CDR3 protein. The sample records 800,000 to 950,000 distinct CDR3 sequences, almost 30% being singletons. These same records also appear under a second study, on T cells of mothers and their children.

Sequenced sample: blood. The receptors were sampled from a woman in her forties in good health.

In this sample, this clonotype turned up many times. This rearrangement joins TRBV27 to TRBJ2-7; 10 positions match TRBD1. Germline-derived CDR1 and CDR2 are MNHEY and SMNVEV (reference sequence). V was clipped by 3 bases and J by 3 bases; unmatched bases: 5. This CDR3 has 15 amino acids. Written as DNA, the CDR3 is TGTGCCAGCAGTTTCCGACAGGGGGCATTCTACGAGCAGTACTTC. Translated, it gives CASSFRQGAFYEQYF.

Notes on this clonotype: Compared with germline, one end of the junction differs, possibly owing to a read error. This chain uses TRBV29-1 with TRBJ1-4; no clear D gene. Germline V gene lookup returns CDR1 SQVTM and CDR2 ANQGSEA. This CDR3 is 11 amino acids long. CDR3 residues: CSAAADEKRFF. The CDR3 region has the DNA TGCAGCGCCGCGGCAGATGAAAAACGGTTTTTT.

To note about this clonotype: A much larger clone differs from this one at a single base, so this may be a read error. J is TRBJ2-7 and V is TRBV3-1; possible D gene TRBD2, 6 bases. The germline V gene encodes CDR1 LGHDT and CDR2 YNNKEL (reference sequence). The CDR3 is 13 residues long. V was pared by 3 bases and J by 7 bases, with 13 bases between. The CDR3 protein is CASSQVTSNEQYF. The CDR3 region has the DNA TGTGCCAGCAGCCAGGTAACTAGCAATGAGCAGTACTTC.

The chain recombines TRBV25-1 with TRBJ1-1; TRBD1 agrees at 8 bases. The CDR3 covers 15 residues. V lost 4 bases and J lost 5; bases outside the gene matches: 9. Germline V gives CDR1 MGHDK, CDR2 SYGVNS. CDR3 residues: CASSVGQGSGTEAFF. In DNA form, the CDR3 reads TGTGCCAGCAGTGTCGGACAGGGTTCGGGAACTGAAGCTTTCTTT.

This clonotype was picked up a small number of times. Since a much larger clone is just one base distant, this may be a read error. The rearrangement links TRBV7-9 to TRBJ1-2; no clear D gene. The germline V gene has CDR1 SEHNR and CDR2 FQNEAQ (reference sequence). The germline V and J ends were trimmed by 3 bases and 4 bases, with 15 bases remaining between them. This CDR3 spans 15 amino acids. The CDR3 sequence: CASSFGEGGRYGYTF. CDR3 bases: TGTGCCAGCAGCTTCGGGGAAGGAGGTCGCTATGGCTACACCTTC.

The rearrangement uses TRBV5-1 and TRBJ1-2; D remains unclear. Germline CDR1 is SGHRS and CDR2 is YFSETQ. CDR3 size: 12 residues. The germline V and J ends were trimmed by 4 bases and 6 bases, with 10 bases remaining between them. The CDR3 bases are TGCGCCAGCAGCGATGATGCTAATGGCTACACCTTC. This translates into CASSDDANGYTF.

V gene TRBV6-2 or TRBV6-3 combines with J gene TRBJ1-2; D uncertain. Trimming removed 0 bases from V and 1 base from J, with 9 bases in between. The CDR3 covers 15 residues. The germline CDR1 and CDR2 sequences are MNHEY and SVGEGT. In nucleotides, the CDR3 is TGTGCCAGCAGTTACTCCCAGGTTCTTAACTATGGCTACACCTTC. Encoded protein: CASSYSQVLNYGYTF.

This chain joins TRBV12-3 or TRBV12-4 and TRBJ2-1; D is possibly TRBD1 (7 bases). The CDR3 is 12 residues long. Trimming pared 8 bases from V and 8 bases from J, leaving 13 bases between. CDR3 sequence (DNA): TGTGCCAGCGGTTCAGGGGGGCATGAGCAGTTCTTC. Translated: CASGSGGHEQFF.

This clonotype appeared many times. The chain has TRBV29-1 and TRBJ2-3, with D unresolved. Germline CDR1 and CDR2: SQVTM and ANQGSEA. V was shortened by 1 base and J by 3 bases, with 8 bases between the two germline ends. This CDR3 spans 13 amino acids. The CDR3 loop reads CSVEVPGTDTQYF. The CDR3 DNA follows: TGCAGCGTTGAAGTACCCGGGACAGATACGCAGTATTTT.

Many counts were recorded for this clonotype. This chain links TRBV27 with TRBJ2-7, with D unclear. Per the germline V gene, CDR1 is MNHEY and CDR2 is SMNVEV (reference sequence). The V gene lost 3 bases and the J gene lost 0 bases, with 6 bases spanning the gap. This CDR3 has 13 amino acids. In nucleotides, the CDR3 is TGTGCCAGCAGTTTGAAGGTCTCCTACGAGCAGTACTTC. Residues: CASSLKVSYEQYF.

This clonotype was recorded many times. The V and J genes are TRBV4-1 and TRBJ2-7, with 9 bases fitting TRBD1. V trimming: 4 bases; J trimming: 1 base; junction bases outside the gene matches: 14. The CDR3 spans 18 residues. From germline, CDR1 is MGHRA and CDR2 YSYEKL. CDR3 bases: TGCGCCAGCAGCCGGGCCGGGACAGGGCGCCCGGGTTCCTACGAGCAGTACTTC. Translating gives CASSRAGTGRPGSYEQYF.

V is TRBV28 and J is TRBJ2-7, with D possibly TRBD1 on 7 matching bases. Trimming left V 3 bases short and J 3 bases short, with 12 bases between. CDR3 size: 14 residues. The germline CDR1 and CDR2 sequences are MDHEN and SYDVKM. The CDR3 region has the DNA TGTGCCAGCAGTTTCCAGGGGGGAGGCTACGAGCAGTACTTC. It specifies CASSFQGGGYEQYF.

This clonotype was detected many times. This chain joins TRBV29-1 and TRBJ1-2, with D uncertain. V gave up 4 bases and J gave up 8 bases, with 11 bases separating them. The CDR3 has 11 amino acids. Germline loops: CDR1 SQVTM, CDR2 ANQGSEA. The CDR3 here is CSVGALGGYTF. The CDR3 bases are TGCAGCGTTGGAGCCCTCGGAGGCTACACCTTC.

This clonotype was observed a handful of times. The chain recombines TRBV18 with TRBJ1-4, with D maybe TRBD1 (6 bases). Germline V CDR1 and CDR2: KGHSH, LQKENI. V gave up 2 bases and J gave up 7 bases, with 11 bases separating them. The length of the CDR3 is 14 residues. CDR3 nucleotide sequence: TGTGCCAGCTCACCATCGGGGGCAGGTGAAAAACTGTTTTTT. Encoded protein: CASSPSGAGEKLFF.

This clonotype was seen ten or more times. CDR3 region: CASSSLRDRGPIAKNIQYF. CDR3 nucleotides: TGTGCCAGCAGCTCACTCCGGGACAGGGGACCGATCGCCAAAAACATTCAGTACTTC. This rearrangement joins TRBV7-9 to TRBJ2-4; 10 bases align to TRBD1. The CDR3 length is 19 residues. Germline trimming cut 4 bases from V and 1 base from J; bases unmatched to any gene: 13. Germline V gene lookup returns CDR1 SEHNR and CDR2 FQNEAQ (reference sequence). Full variable domain (outside the CDR3, taken from reference TRBV7-9 and TRBJ2-4): DTGVSQNPRHKITKRGQNVTFRCDPISEHNRLYWYRQTLGQGPEFLTYFQNEAQLEKSRLLSDRFSAERPKGSFSTLEIQRTEQGDSAMYLCASSSLRDRGPIAKNIQYFGAGTRLSVL.